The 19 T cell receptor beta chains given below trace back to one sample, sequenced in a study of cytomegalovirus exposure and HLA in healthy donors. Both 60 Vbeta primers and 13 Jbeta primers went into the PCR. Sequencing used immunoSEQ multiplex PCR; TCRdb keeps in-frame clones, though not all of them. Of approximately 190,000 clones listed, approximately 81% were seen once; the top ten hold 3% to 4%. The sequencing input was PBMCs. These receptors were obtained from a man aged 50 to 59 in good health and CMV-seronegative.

CDR3: CASWEYYGYTF. DNA for the CDR3: TGTGCCAGTTGGGAGTACTATGGCTACACCTTC. This chain joins TRBV19 and TRBJ1-2; no firm D call. The CDR3 extends over 11 amino acids. In germline, CDR1 is LNHDA, CDR2 SQIVND (reference sequence). The V end was cut by 8 bases, the J end by 3 bases, with 7 bases between.

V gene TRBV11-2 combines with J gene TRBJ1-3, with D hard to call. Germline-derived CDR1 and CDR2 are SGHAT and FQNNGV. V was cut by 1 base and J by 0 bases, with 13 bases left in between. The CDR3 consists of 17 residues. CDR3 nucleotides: TGTGCCAGCAGCTTAGGACTGCCTGGTTTCTCTGGAAACACCATATATTTT. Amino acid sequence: CASSLGLPGFSGNTIYF.

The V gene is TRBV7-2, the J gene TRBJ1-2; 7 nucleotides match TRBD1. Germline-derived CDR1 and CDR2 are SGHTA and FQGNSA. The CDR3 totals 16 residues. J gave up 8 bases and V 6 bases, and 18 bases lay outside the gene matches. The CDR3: CASRVTGDGGSKGYTF. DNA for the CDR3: TGTGCCAGCAGGGTTACAGGGGACGGCGGCTCGAAGGGCTACACCTTC.

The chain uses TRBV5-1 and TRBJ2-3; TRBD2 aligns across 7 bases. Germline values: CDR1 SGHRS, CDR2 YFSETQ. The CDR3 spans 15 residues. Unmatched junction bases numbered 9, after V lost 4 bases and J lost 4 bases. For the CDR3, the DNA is TGCGCCAGCAGCCTACGGACTAGAGGAGCAGATACGCAGTATTTT. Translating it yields CASSLRTRGADTQYF.

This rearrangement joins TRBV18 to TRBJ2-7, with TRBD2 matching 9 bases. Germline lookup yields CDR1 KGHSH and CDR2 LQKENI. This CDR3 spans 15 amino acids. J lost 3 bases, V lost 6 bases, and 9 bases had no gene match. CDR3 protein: CASSRAGGTDYEQYF. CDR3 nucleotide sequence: TGTGCCAGCTCTCGCGCGGGGGGGACGGACTACGAGCAGTACTTC.

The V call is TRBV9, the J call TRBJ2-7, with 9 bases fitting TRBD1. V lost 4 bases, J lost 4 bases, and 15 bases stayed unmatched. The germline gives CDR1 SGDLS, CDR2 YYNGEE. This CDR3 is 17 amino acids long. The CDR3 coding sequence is TGTGCCAGCAGCCCGGAGACAGGGGGAACACGCGTGTACGAGCAGTACTTC. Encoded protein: CASSPETGGTRVYEQYF.

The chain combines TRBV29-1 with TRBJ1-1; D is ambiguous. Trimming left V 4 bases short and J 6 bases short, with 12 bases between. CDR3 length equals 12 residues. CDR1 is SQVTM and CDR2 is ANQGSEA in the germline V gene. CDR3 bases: TGCAGCGTTGCCGGGTTGCGAGCTGAAGCTTTCTTT. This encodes CSVAGLRAEAFF. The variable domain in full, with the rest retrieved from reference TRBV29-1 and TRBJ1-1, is SAVISQKPSRDICQRGTSLTIQCQVDSQVTMMFWYRQQPGQSLTLIATANQGSEATYESGFVIDKFPISRPNLTFSTLTVSNMSPEDSSIYLCSVAGLRAEAFFGQGTRLTVV.

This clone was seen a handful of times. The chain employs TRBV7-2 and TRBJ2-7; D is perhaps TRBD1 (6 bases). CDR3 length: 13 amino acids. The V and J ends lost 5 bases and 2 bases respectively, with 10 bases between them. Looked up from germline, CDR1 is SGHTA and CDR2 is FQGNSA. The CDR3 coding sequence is TGTGCCAGCAGCCAACAGGGCCCCTACGAGCAGTACTTC. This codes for CASSQQGPYEQYF.

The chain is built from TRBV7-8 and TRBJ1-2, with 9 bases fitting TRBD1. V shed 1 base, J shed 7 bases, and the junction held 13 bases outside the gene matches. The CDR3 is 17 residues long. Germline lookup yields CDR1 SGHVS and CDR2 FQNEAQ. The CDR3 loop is CASSLVIGDRGMGGYTF. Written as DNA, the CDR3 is TGTGCCAGCAGCTTAGTTATCGGTGACAGGGGGATGGGTGGCTACACCTTC.

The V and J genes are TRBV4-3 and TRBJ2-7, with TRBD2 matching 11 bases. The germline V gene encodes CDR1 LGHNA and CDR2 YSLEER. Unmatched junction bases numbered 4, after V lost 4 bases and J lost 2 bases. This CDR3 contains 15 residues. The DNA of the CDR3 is TGCGCCAGCAGCCCTGGGACTAGCGGTACCTACGAGCAGTACTTC. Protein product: CASSPGTSGTYEQYF.

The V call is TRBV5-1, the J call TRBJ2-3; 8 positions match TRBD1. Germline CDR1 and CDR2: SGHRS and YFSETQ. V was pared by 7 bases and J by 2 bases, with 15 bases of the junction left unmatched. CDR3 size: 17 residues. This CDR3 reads CASLRGLSGQATDTQYF. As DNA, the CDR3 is TGCGCCAGCTTGCGGGGCCTGTCGGGACAGGCCACAGATACGCAGTATTTT.

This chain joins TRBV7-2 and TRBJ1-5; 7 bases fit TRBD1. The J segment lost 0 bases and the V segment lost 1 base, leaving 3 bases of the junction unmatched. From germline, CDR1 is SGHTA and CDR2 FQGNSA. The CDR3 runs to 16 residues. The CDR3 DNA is TGTGCCAGCAGCTTAGGACAGGGAAATAGCAATCAGCCCCAGCATTTT. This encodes CASSLGQGNSNQPQHF.

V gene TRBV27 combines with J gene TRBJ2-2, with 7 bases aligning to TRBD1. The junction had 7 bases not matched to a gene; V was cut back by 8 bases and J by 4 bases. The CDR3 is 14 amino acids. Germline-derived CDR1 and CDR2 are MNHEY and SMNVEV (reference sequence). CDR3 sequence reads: CASQKAGGTGELFF. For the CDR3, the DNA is TGTGCCAGCCAAAAGGCAGGGGGCACCGGGGAGCTGTTTTTT.

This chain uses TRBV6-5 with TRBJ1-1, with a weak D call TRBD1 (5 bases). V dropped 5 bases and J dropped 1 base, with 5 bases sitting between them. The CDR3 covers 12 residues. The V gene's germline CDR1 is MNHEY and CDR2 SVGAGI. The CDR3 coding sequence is TGTGCCAGCAGTACAGGGAACACTGAAGCTTTCTTT. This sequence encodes CASSTGNTEAFF.

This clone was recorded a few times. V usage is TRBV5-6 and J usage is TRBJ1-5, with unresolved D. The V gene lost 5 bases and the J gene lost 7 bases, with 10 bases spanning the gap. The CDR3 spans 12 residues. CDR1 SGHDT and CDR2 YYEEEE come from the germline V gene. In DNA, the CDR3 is TGTGCCAGCAGTTCGGCGCGGCAGCCCCAGCATTTT. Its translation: CASSSARQPQHF.

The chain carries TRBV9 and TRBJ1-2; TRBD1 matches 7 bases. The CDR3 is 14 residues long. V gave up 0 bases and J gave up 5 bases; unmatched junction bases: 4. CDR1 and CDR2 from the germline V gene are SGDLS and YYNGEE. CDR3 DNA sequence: TGTGCCAGCAGCGTAGGAGAGGGGGCGTATGGCTACACCTTC. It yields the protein CASSVGEGAYGYTF.

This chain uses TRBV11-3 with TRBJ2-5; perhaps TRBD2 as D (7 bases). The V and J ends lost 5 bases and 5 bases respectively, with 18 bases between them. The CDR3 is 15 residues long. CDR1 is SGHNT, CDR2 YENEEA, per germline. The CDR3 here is CASSPRRGGAETQYF. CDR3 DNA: TGTGCCAGCAGCCCCCGTCGTGGGGGGGCGGAGACCCAGTACTTC.

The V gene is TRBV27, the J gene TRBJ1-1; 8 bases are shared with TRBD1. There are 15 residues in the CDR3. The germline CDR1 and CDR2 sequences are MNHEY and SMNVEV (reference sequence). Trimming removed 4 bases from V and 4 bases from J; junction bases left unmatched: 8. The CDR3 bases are TGTGCCAGCAGTTCCGGACAGGGTGAGAGCACTGAAGCTTTCTTT. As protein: CASSSGQGESTEAFF.

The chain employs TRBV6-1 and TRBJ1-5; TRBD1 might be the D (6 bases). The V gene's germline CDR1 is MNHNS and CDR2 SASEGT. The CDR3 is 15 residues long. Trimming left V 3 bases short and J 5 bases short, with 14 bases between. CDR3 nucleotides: TGTGCCAGCAGTGACGGCTGGCGGGGGCATCAGCCCCAGCATTTT. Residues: CASSDGWRGHQPQHF.